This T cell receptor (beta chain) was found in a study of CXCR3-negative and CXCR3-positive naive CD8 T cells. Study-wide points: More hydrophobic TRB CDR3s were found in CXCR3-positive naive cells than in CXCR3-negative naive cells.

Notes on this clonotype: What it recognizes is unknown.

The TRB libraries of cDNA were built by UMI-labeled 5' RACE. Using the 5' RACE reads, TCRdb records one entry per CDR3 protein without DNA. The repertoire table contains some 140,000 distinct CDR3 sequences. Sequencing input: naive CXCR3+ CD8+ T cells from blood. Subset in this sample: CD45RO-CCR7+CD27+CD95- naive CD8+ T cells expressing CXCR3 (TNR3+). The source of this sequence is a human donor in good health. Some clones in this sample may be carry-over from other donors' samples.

CDR3 sequence: CSVEREVGTSYEQFF. The V gene is TRBV29-1, the J gene TRBJ2-1; TCRdb's assignment of TRBD1 cannot be checked, as there is no DNA. The germline V gene encodes CDR1 SQVTM and CDR2 ANQGSEA. The length of the CDR3 is 15 residues.